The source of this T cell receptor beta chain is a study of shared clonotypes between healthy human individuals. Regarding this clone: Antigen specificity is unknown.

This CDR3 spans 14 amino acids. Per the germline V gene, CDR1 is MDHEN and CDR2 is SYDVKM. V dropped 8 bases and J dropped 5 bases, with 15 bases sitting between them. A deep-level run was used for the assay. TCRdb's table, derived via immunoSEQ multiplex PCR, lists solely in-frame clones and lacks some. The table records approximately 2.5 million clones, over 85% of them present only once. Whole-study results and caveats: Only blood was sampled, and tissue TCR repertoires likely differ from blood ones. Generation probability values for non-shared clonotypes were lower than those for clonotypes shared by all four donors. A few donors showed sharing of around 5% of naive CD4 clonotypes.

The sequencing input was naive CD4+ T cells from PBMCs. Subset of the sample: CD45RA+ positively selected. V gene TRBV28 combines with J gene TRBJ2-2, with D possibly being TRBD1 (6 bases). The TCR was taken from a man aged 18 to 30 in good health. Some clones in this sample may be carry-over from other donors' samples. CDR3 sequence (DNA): TGTGCCAGCGGGGCAGGGGATCGAACCGGGGAGCTGTTTTTT. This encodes CASGAGDRTGELFF.